These T cell receptor beta chains were read from a single sample in a study of T cells in Graves' hyperthyroidism and ophthalmopathy. TCRdb re-analysed the multiplex PCR reads in MiXCR, keeping a single row per CDR3 protein. Among about half a million distinct CDR3 sequences listed, less than 25% were seen once. Sequencing was carried out using blood. The receptors derive from a man younger than 35 with Graves' hyperthyroidism. Both conserved end residues are part of each CDR3. A D gene is named only where the DNA matches it firmly. A clone size is listed for some rows: how often the clone was seen (once, few, many), or a class if it is expanded.

j_gene: TRBJ1-2
abundance: many
d_gene: .
v_gene: TRBV11-1
CDR3aa: CASSLSPGFPSYGYTF
CDR3nt: TGTGCCAGCAGCTTATCCCCGGGATTCCCAAGCTATGGCTACACCTTC

j_gene: TRBJ1-2
abundance: .
d_gene: .
v_gene: TRBV2
CDR3aa: CASSGRGNYGYTF
CDR3nt: TGTGCCAGCAGTGGCCGAGGGAACTATGGCTACACCTTC

j_gene: TRBJ1-5
abundance: .
d_gene: TRBD1
v_gene: TRBV4-1
CDR3aa: CASSSPGQGSQPQHF
CDR3nt: TGCGCCAGCAGCTCACCCGGACAGGGCTCTCAGCCCCAGCATTTT

j_gene: TRBJ1-2
abundance: large
d_gene: TRBD1
v_gene: TRBV12-3/TRBV12-4
CDR3aa: CASSSSSAGQGYGYTF
CDR3nt: TGTGCCAGCAGTTCGTCCTCCGCGGGACAGGGGTATGGCTACACCTTC

j_gene: TRBJ1-5
abundance: .
d_gene: TRBD1
v_gene: TRBV7-7
CDR3aa: CAISLEDRRDQPQHF
CDR3nt: TGTGCTATCAGCTTAGAGGACAGGCGTGATCAGCCCCAGCATTTT

j_gene: TRBJ2-7
abundance: many
d_gene: TRBD2
v_gene: TRBV27
CDR3aa: CASSPEGLANEQYF
CDR3nt: TGTGCCAGCAGTCCAGAGGGACTAGCGAACGAGCAGTACTTC

j_gene: TRBJ2-7
abundance: few
d_gene: .
v_gene: TRBV7-2
CDR3aa: CASSLGGSCEQYF
CDR3nt: TGTGCCAGCAGCTTAGGAGGGTCTTGCGAGCAGTACTTC

j_gene: TRBJ2-7
abundance: many
d_gene: TRBD1
v_gene: TRBV19
CDR3aa: CASSIGTGTGASYEQYF
CDR3nt: TGTGCCAGTAGTATCGGGACCGGGACAGGGGCGTCCTACGAGCAGTACTTC

j_gene: TRBJ2-2
abundance: many
d_gene: TRBD1
v_gene: TRBV19
CDR3aa: CASSMTQGANTGELFF
CDR3nt: TGTGCCAGTAGTATGACACAGGGGGCGAACACCGGGGAGCTGTTTTTT

j_gene: TRBJ2-5
abundance: many
d_gene: .
v_gene: TRBV9
CDR3aa: CASKQGDTGETQYF
CDR3nt: TGTGCCAGCAAGCAAGGGGATACAGGAGAGACCCAGTACTTC

j_gene: TRBJ1-1
abundance: many
d_gene: TRBD1
v_gene: TRBV7-2
CDR3aa: CASRMDRVTEAFF
CDR3nt: TGTGCCAGCAGGATGGACAGGGTCACTGAAGCTTTCTTT

j_gene: TRBJ2-6
abundance: .
d_gene: TRBD1
v_gene: TRBV24-1
CDR3aa: CATRKVPGQGAAISGANVLTF
CDR3nt: TGTGCCACAAGGAAGGTCCCGGGACAGGGGGCGGCCATATCTGGGGCCAACGTCCTGACTTTC

j_gene: TRBJ2-7
abundance: many
d_gene: .
v_gene: TRBV12-3/TRBV12-4
CDR3aa: CASSLRGGRNEQYF
CDR3nt: TGTGCCAGCAGTTTAAGGGGGGGCCGGAACGAGCAGTACTTC

j_gene: TRBJ2-7
abundance: .
d_gene: TRBD2
v_gene: TRBV7-9
CDR3aa: CASSPSGSATYEQYF
CDR3nt: TGCGCCAGCAGTCCTAGCGGGAGCGCTACCTACGAGCAGTACTTC

j_gene: TRBJ1-1
abundance: many
d_gene: TRBD1
v_gene: TRBV9
CDR3aa: CASSGDGTGGTGTEAFF
CDR3nt: TGTGCCAGCAGCGGAGACGGGACAGGGGGCACGGGGACTGAAGCTTTCTTT

j_gene: TRBJ1-1
abundance: many
d_gene: .
v_gene: TRBV7-2
CDR3aa: CASSLVGVGQSEAFF
CDR3nt: TGTGCCAGCAGCTTAGTTGGGGTAGGACAAAGTGAAGCTTTCTTT

j_gene: TRBJ2-7
abundance: many
d_gene: .
v_gene: TRBV30
CDR3aa: CAWRWQGGYEQYF
CDR3nt: TGTGCCTGGAGGTGGCAGGGCGGCTACGAGCAGTACTTC

j_gene: TRBJ1-3
abundance: many
d_gene: .
v_gene: TRBV2
CDR3aa: CASVGNTIYF
CDR3nt: TGTGCCAGCGTGGGAAACACCATATATTTT

j_gene: TRBJ2-3
abundance: .
d_gene: .
v_gene: TRBV11-2
CDR3aa: CASSPADTDTQYF
CDR3nt: TGTGCCAGCAGCCCAGCGGACACAGATACGCAGTATTTT

j_gene: TRBJ2-5
abundance: many
d_gene: .
v_gene: TRBV12-3/TRBV12-4
CDR3aa: CASSLIRGETQYF
CDR3nt: TGTGCCAGCAGTCTTATTCGGGGGGAGACCCAGTACTTC

j_gene: TRBJ2-5
abundance: many
d_gene: TRBD1
v_gene: TRBV24-1
CDR3aa: CATSDPGGQETQYF
CDR3nt: TGTGCCACCAGTGACCCAGGGGGCCAAGAGACCCAGTACTTC

j_gene: TRBJ2-7
abundance: .
d_gene: TRBD1
v_gene: TRBV3-1
CDR3aa: CASSRTGAGEQYF
CDR3nt: TGTGCCAGCAGCCGGACAGGGGCGGGGGAGCAGTACTTC

j_gene: TRBJ1-2
abundance: many
d_gene: .
v_gene: TRBV29-1
CDR3aa: CSAAGRGINYGYTF
CDR3nt: TGCAGCGCGGCTGGCAGGGGAATAAACTATGGCTACACCTTC

j_gene: TRBJ1-1
abundance: few
d_gene: TRBD1
v_gene: TRBV12-3/TRBV12-4
CDR3aa: CATEGAGTEAFF
CDR3nt: TGTGCCACAGAGGGGGCTGGGACTGAAGCTTTCTTT

j_gene: TRBJ1-1
abundance: .
d_gene: .
v_gene: TRBV4-1
CDR3aa: CASSQAGRMNTEAFF
CDR3nt: TGCGCCAGCAGCCAAGCCGGCAGGATGAACACTGAAGCTTTCTTT

j_gene: TRBJ1-2
abundance: few
d_gene: TRBD1
v_gene: TRBV3-1
CDR3aa: CASSRGQGGNYGYTF
CDR3nt: TGTGCCAGCAGCCGAGGACAGGGCGGGAACTATGGCTACACCTTC

j_gene: TRBJ2-5
abundance: many
d_gene: .
v_gene: TRBV28
CDR3aa: CASSLWSLTLPKTQYF
CDR3nt: TGTGCCAGCAGTTTATGGTCACTAACCCTCCCGAAGACCCAGTACTTC

j_gene: TRBJ1-6
abundance: many
d_gene: .
v_gene: TRBV25-1
CDR3aa: CASRRGTDSPLHF
CDR3nt: TGTGCCAGCAGGAGGGGTACGGATTCACCCCTCCACTTT

j_gene: TRBJ1-6
abundance: many
d_gene: TRBD1
v_gene: TRBV12-3/TRBV12-4
CDR3aa: CASSLWAGDSPNSPLHF
CDR3nt: TGTGCCAGCAGTTTATGGGCAGGGGACAGTCCTAATTCACCCCTCCACTTT

j_gene: TRBJ2-5
abundance: many
d_gene: .
v_gene: TRBV19
CDR3aa: CASGSGWATETQYF
CDR3nt: TGTGCCAGTGGCTCGGGATGGGCGACAGAGACCCAGTACTTC

j_gene: TRBJ2-7
abundance: many
d_gene: TRBD2
v_gene: TRBV6-1
CDR3aa: CASSEDPAGTYEQYF
CDR3nt: TGTGCCAGCAGTGAAGATCCAGCGGGGACCTACGAGCAGTACTTC

j_gene: TRBJ1-3
abundance: .
d_gene: .
v_gene: TRBV7-8
CDR3aa: CASSLLTGGSGNTIYF
CDR3nt: TGTGCCAGCAGCCTCCTAACGGGGGGGTCTGGAAACACCATATATTTT

j_gene: TRBJ2-2
abundance: once
d_gene: TRBD2
v_gene: TRBV12-3/TRBV12-4
CDR3aa: CASSVAGLAENTGELFF
CDR3nt: TGTGCCAGCAGTGTTGCCGGACTAGCGGAAAACACCGGGGAGCTGTTTTTT

j_gene: TRBJ2-2
abundance: many
d_gene: TRBD1
v_gene: TRBV12-3/TRBV12-4
CDR3aa: CASALGTGGHGELFF
CDR3nt: TGTGCCAGCGCCCTCGGGACAGGGGGACACGGGGAGCTGTTTTTT

j_gene: TRBJ1-5
abundance: .
d_gene: .
v_gene: TRBV6-1
CDR3aa: CASSPPGLEQPQHF
CDR3nt: TGTGCCAGCTCCCCTCCGGGTCTCGAACAGCCCCAGCATTTT

j_gene: TRBJ1-1
abundance: few
d_gene: .
v_gene: TRBV7-6
CDR3aa: CASSLEPGGLAFF
CDR3nt: TGTGCCAGCAGCTTAGAGCCAGGAGGGTTGGCTTTCTTT

j_gene: TRBJ1-3
abundance: few
d_gene: .
v_gene: TRBV5-1
CDR3aa: CASSLDLHSGNTIYF
CDR3nt: TGCGCCAGCAGCTTGGACCTTCACTCTGGAAACACCATATATTTT

j_gene: TRBJ2-5
abundance: few
d_gene: .
v_gene: TRBV12-3/TRBV12-4
CDR3aa: CASSFRNREETQYF
CDR3nt: TGTGCCAGCAGTTTTCGAAACAGGGAAGAGACCCAGTACTTC

j_gene: TRBJ1-5
abundance: many
d_gene: .
v_gene: TRBV12-3/TRBV12-4
CDR3aa: CASSPYGDQPQHF
CDR3nt: TGTGCCAGCAGCCCCTATGGGGATCAGCCCCAGCATTTT

j_gene: TRBJ1-1
abundance: many
d_gene: TRBD1
v_gene: TRBV28
CDR3aa: CASSPLGTENTEAFF
CDR3nt: TGTGCCAGCAGTCCACTCGGGACAGAAAACACTGAAGCTTTCTTT

j_gene: TRBJ1-1
abundance: .
d_gene: .
v_gene: TRBV12-3/TRBV12-4
CDR3aa: CASSLPTLGYTEAFF
CDR3nt: TGTGCCAGCAGTTTACCAACCCTGGGGTATACTGAAGCTTTCTTT

j_gene: TRBJ2-5
abundance: .
d_gene: .
v_gene: TRBV6-2/TRBV6-3
CDR3aa: CASSARRQRQYQETQYF
CDR3nt: TGTGCCAGCAGTGCTCGAAGACAGAGACAGTACCAAGAGACCCAGTACTTC

j_gene: TRBJ2-5
abundance: many
d_gene: .
v_gene: TRBV28
CDR3aa: CASPGRYQTQYF
CDR3nt: TGTGCCAGCCCGGGGCGATATCAGACCCAGTACTTC

j_gene: TRBJ1-1
abundance: many
d_gene: .
v_gene: TRBV4-2
CDR3aa: CASSQDASGGTEAFF
CDR3nt: TGTGCCAGCAGCCAGGACGCCTCGGGCGGCACTGAAGCTTTCTTT

j_gene: TRBJ2-5
abundance: .
d_gene: .
v_gene: TRBV15
CDR3aa: CATSTRGGGETQYF
CDR3nt: TGTGCCACCAGCACCCGCGGAGGGGGTGAGACCCAGTACTTC

j_gene: TRBJ1-2
abundance: .
d_gene: TRBD1
v_gene: TRBV15
CDR3aa: CATSRDAGGAYYGYTF
CDR3nt: TGTGCCACCAGCAGAGATGCAGGGGGCGCTTACTATGGCTACACCTTC

j_gene: TRBJ2-7
abundance: .
d_gene: .
v_gene: TRBV6-2/TRBV6-3
CDR3aa: CASSYPVLSTYEQYF
CDR3nt: TGTGCCAGCAGTTACCCGGTCCTATCTACCTACGAGCAGTACTTC

j_gene: TRBJ1-1
abundance: many
d_gene: TRBD1
v_gene: TRBV6-5
CDR3aa: CASIRAQGAEAFF
CDR3nt: TGTGCCAGCATTAGGGCGCAGGGGGCAGAAGCTTTCTTT

j_gene: TRBJ1-5
abundance: many
d_gene: .
v_gene: TRBV28
CDR3aa: CASSFTLSPANQPQHF
CDR3nt: TGTGCCAGCAGTTTTACCCTCAGCCCCGCCAATCAGCCCCAGCATTTT

j_gene: TRBJ1-6
abundance: .
d_gene: .
v_gene: TRBV6-5
CDR3aa: CASSSRHASSYNSPLHF
CDR3nt: TGTGCCAGCAGTTCGCGTCATGCCAGCTCCTATAATTCACCCCTCCACTTT

j_gene: TRBJ1-5
abundance: .
d_gene: .
v_gene: TRBV5-4
CDR3aa: CASSLKILKDQRGSPQPQHF
CDR3nt: TGTGCCAGCAGCTTGAAAATACTCAAAGACCAGCGGGGCAGTCCTCAGCCCCAGCATTTT

j_gene: TRBJ2-7
abundance: many
d_gene: .
v_gene: TRBV7-2
CDR3aa: CASSLAGGVYEQYF
CDR3nt: TGTGCCAGCAGCTTAGCGGGGGGTGTCTACGAGCAGTACTTC

j_gene: TRBJ1-5
abundance: many
d_gene: TRBD1
v_gene: TRBV27
CDR3aa: CASSLTGGAGNQPQHF
CDR3nt: TGTGCCAGCAGTCTTACAGGGGGCGCGGGCAATCAGCCCCAGCATTTT